This section outlines one TCR beta chain sequence together with its context. This CDR3 region has 16 residues. Trimming left V 1 base short and J 2 bases short, with 12 bases between. Looked up from germline, CDR1 is MGHRA and CDR2 is YSYEKL. The sample comes from a study of PD-1 blockade in mismatch repair-deficient tumors. Clones were read by immunoSEQ multiplex PCR, and TCRdb kept only the in-frame ones, dropping some. The table shows nearly 25,000 clones, with 75% to 85% occurring only once. The sequence came from an adult with mismatch repair-deficient cancer. The chain recombines TRBV4-1 with TRBJ1-5; D is possibly TRBD1 (6 bases). The sample consisted of peripheral blood, taken 12 weeks after starting pembrolizumab. The CDR3 region has the DNA TGCGCCAGCAGCCAAGTTTTAAAGGGGGGCAATCAGCCCCAGCATTTT. It encodes CASSQVLKGGNQPQHF.